This T cell receptor (beta chain) was documented in a study of cytomegalovirus exposure and HLA in healthy donors. This PCR relied on a set of 60 Vbeta primers and 13 Jbeta primers. Here immunoSEQ multiplex PCR was the method, and the copy in TCRdb shows in-frame clones only, minus some. Here the sample spans under 200,000 clones, about 65% being singletons. The study's findings and limits: Productive status was seen about 90% or about 30% of the time for most TCR beta V segments in an earlier analysis.

This clone was detected only once. Its cognate antigen is unknown. The V end lost 6 bases, the J end lost 8 bases, and 20 bases lay between the germline ends. The germline V gene has CDR1 MNHEY and CDR2 SVGAGI. The length of the CDR3 is 15 residues. The chain links TRBV6-5 to TRBJ2-1, with a possible D match to TRBD1 (5 bases). This receptor was taken from a woman in her twenties or thirties in good health and CMV-seronegative. The source material was PBMCs. The CDR3 protein is CASSHSSGKRDEQFF. The CDR3 DNA follows: TGTGCCAGCAGCCACTCCTCAGGGAAACGAGATGAGCAGTTCTTC.